This T cell receptor (beta chain) is from a study of cytomegalovirus exposure and HLA in healthy donors. Study-wide results and limits: Researchers reported in a later analysis that a missense DCLRE1C variant was tied to TCR beta V- and J-gene trimming. Among donors in an Asian-associated ancestry cluster, a later analysis reportedly found fewer N-insertions than the roughly 700-donor mean.

The CDR3 sequence is 15 residues long. Trimming pared 5 bases from V and 9 bases from J, leaving 20 bases between. Germline V lookup: CDR1 SEHNR, CDR2 FQNEAQ (reference sequence). In regard to this clone: Its matching antigen is unknown.

Nominally healthy donors provided the samples, though records likely missed some immune exposures. PCR primers comprised 60 Vbeta and 13 Jbeta primers. How the authors handled the data: The authors later counted 70 million to 80 million unique TCR beta chains, about 11 million of them shared. Some clones are missing from TCRdb's copy, which holds only in-frame ones; the method was immunoSEQ multiplex PCR. V, J and clone size are taken as reported in that table, and D and trimming were inferred from the DNA itself. The sample holds about 160,000 clones, approximately 80% seen once. The clonotype was recovered from a man over 45 in good health and CMV-seropositive. The V gene is TRBV7-9, the J gene TRBJ2-1; D is perhaps TRBD1 (6 bases). The specimen was PBMCs. CDR3 DNA sequence: TGTGCCAGCAGCCTCGGGACATTTTTAGAAGGTGAGCAGTTCTTC. The encoded protein is CASSLGTFLEGEQFF.